The 22 T cell receptor beta chains given below trace back to one sample, sequenced in a study of metastatic and nonmetastatic thyroid tumors. With MiXCR, TCRdb reprocessed the PCR reads. This table holds some 69,000 clones, more than 13% found once. There were no patients who had received any treatment before thyroid surgery. Sequenced: blood. These receptors originate from a male donor with papillary thyroid cancer or a benign thyroid nodule (not recorded which). Some clones in this sample may be carry-over from other donors' samples.

This clone was seen many times. The V and J genes are TRBV5-1 and TRBJ2-7; TRBD1 aligns across 9 bases. The CDR3 sequence is 14 residues long. The germline gives CDR1 SGHRS, CDR2 YFSETQ. Unmatched junction bases numbered 5, after V lost 2 bases and J lost 5 bases. The CDR3 bases are TGCGCCAGCAGCTTCGGGACAGGGAGGGACGAGCAGTACTTC. It codes for CASSFGTGRDEQYF. Full variable domain (rest looked up from reference TRBV5-1 and TRBJ2-7): KAGVTQTPRYLIKTRGQQVTLSCSPISGHRSVSWYQQTPGQGLQFLFEYFSETQRNKGNFPGRFSGRQFSNSRSEMNVSTLELGDSALYLCASSFGTGRDEQYFGPGTRLTVT.

In its sample, this clone was seen many times. This chain links TRBV5-1 with TRBJ2-4, with 8 bases fitting TRBD2. CDR3 size: 16 residues. V shed 4 bases and J 1 base; nucleotides not matched to a gene: 7. Germline CDR1 and CDR2: SGHRS and YFSETQ. The CDR3 region has the DNA TGCGCCAGCAGCCCCGGGGGGGCGCGTGCCAAAAACATTCAGTACTTC. Residues: CASSPGGARAKNIQYF. Full variable domain (rest looked up from reference TRBV5-1 and TRBJ2-4): KAGVTQTPRYLIKTRGQQVTLSCSPISGHRSVSWYQQTPGQGLQFLFEYFSETQRNKGNFPGRFSGRQFSNSRSEMNVSTLELGDSALYLCASSPGGARAKNIQYFGAGTRLSVL.

In this sample, this clone turned up many times. The chain joins TRBV11-3 to TRBJ2-1; TRBD2 agrees at 13 bases. Germline CDR1 reads SGHNT; CDR2 reads YENEEA. This CDR3 comprises 15 residues. Trimming at V came to 3 bases and at J to 7 bases, leaving 3 bases not matched to a gene. The CDR3 bases are TGTGCCAGCAGCTTGGGACTAGCGGGACGAAATGAGCAGTTCTTC. Protein: CASSLGLAGRNEQFF.

In its sample, this clone was seen many times. The chain carries TRBV6-2 or TRBV6-3 and TRBJ2-3, with D unresolved. V lost 3 bases, J lost 0 bases, and 10 bases lay in between. Germline values: CDR1 MNHEY, CDR2 SVGEGT. This CDR3 is built from 15 residues. The CDR3 coding sequence is TGTGCCAGCAGTTATGACGGCTCTAGCACAGATACGCAGTATTTT. The encoded protein is CASSYDGSSTDTQYF.

Many counts were recorded for this clone. V and J are TRBV20-1 and TRBJ2-7; 14 bases match TRBD2. The J segment lost 0 bases and the V segment lost 3 bases, leaving 7 bases of the junction unmatched. The CDR3 has 17 residues. Per the germline V gene, CDR1 is DFQATT and CDR2 is SNEGSKA (reference sequence). The CDR3 DNA reads as TGCAGTGCTAGCAAGGGACTAGCGGGAGAACGCTCCTACGAGCAGTACTTC. Amino acids: CSASKGLAGERSYEQYF.

This clone was picked up many times. The rearrangement links TRBV19 to TRBJ1-1; 7 bases align to TRBD1. Germline values: CDR1 LNHDA, CDR2 SQIVND (reference sequence). Unmatched junction bases numbered 4, after V lost 5 bases and J lost 1 base. CDR3 length: 14 amino acids. Here the CDR3 reads CASSWTGQNTEAFF. Here the CDR3 DNA reads TGTGCCAGTAGTTGGACAGGACAGAACACTGAAGCTTTCTTT.

This clone was counted at least ten times. The chain uses TRBV25-1 and TRBJ1-1; D gene uncertain. The CDR3 sequence is 14 residues long. The V end was cut by 3 bases, the J end by 1 base, with 9 bases between. Germline CDR1 MGHDK, CDR2 SYGVNS. CDR3 in amino acids: CASSDSLTNTEAFF. CDR3 in DNA: TGTGCCAGCAGTGATAGTTTGACGAACACTGAAGCTTTCTTT.

At least ten counts were recorded for this clone. The chain is built from TRBV10-3 and TRBJ1-2; 10 bases line up with TRBD1. V lost 2 bases to trimming and J lost 5 bases; unmatched junction nucleotides: 2. The CDR3 length is 14 residues. Germline values: CDR1 ENHRY, CDR2 SYGVKD. The CDR3 nucleotides are TGTGCCATCAGTGAGGGACAGGGGGGGTATGGCTACACCTTC. Translated: CAISEGQGGYGYTF.

This clone was counted at least ten times. CDR3 sequence reads: CASSFTSGPFYEQFF. Written as DNA, the CDR3 is TGTGCCAGCAGTTTCACTAGCGGACCCTTCTATGAGCAGTTCTTC. V is TRBV27 and J is TRBJ2-1; 8 bases agree with TRBD2. The V gene's germline CDR1 is MNHEY and CDR2 SMNVEV (reference sequence). Losses at the gene ends were 3 bases for V and 8 bases for J; bases not matched to a gene: 9. There are 15 residues in the CDR3.

As regards this clone: A much larger clone sits a single nucleotide away, making a read error possible. This chain links TRBV12-3 or TRBV12-4 with TRBJ1-1; perhaps TRBD1 as D (5 bases). The CDR3 contains 13 residues. Trimming left V 3 bases short and J 11 bases short, with 16 bases between. The CDR3 nucleotides are TGTGCCAGCAGTTTTAAGGCGACAGTGATGGCTTTCTTT. This codes for CASSFKATVMAFF.

Comments on this clone: This clone may be a read error of a much larger clone one base away. V gene TRBV3-1 combines with J gene TRBJ1-1; 8 bases line up with TRBD1. The CDR3 runs 13 residues. Germline-derived CDR1 and CDR2 are LGHDT and YNNKEL (reference sequence). The V segment lost 6 bases and the J segment 5 bases; nucleotides outside the gene matches: 5. CDR3 region: CASRKYRGTEAFF. The CDR3 DNA reads TGTGCCAGCAGGAAATACAGGGGGACTGAAGCTTTCTTT. The full variable domain, with the rest looked up from reference TRBV3-1 and TRBJ1-1, is DTAVSQTPKYLVTQMGNDKSIKCEQNLGHDTMYWYKQDSKKFLKIMFSYNNKELIINETVPNRFSPKSPDKAHLNLHINSLELGDSAVYFCASRKYRGTEAFFGQGTRLTVV.

This clone was recorded many times. The V and J genes are TRBV4-3 and TRBJ2-1, with 10 bases aligning to TRBD2. The CDR3 loop spans 15 amino acids. In germline, CDR1 is LGHNA, CDR2 YSLEER. With 4 bases clipped from V and 9 bases from J, the junction kept 9 bases outside the gene matches. CDR3 nucleotide sequence: TGCGCCAGCAGCCGGAATCTAGCGGGAGTAAGTGAGCAGTTCTTC. Protein: CASSRNLAGVSEQFF.

This clone occurred many times. The V call is TRBV7-6, the J call TRBJ1-2, with 12 bases identical to TRBD1. The trim removed 3 bases at V and 4 bases at J, leaving 3 bases unmatched. The CDR3 is 15 amino acids. The germline gives CDR1 SGHVS, CDR2 FNYEAQ. The CDR3 is CASSFGTGGGYGYTF. DNA of the CDR3: TGTGCCAGCAGCTTCGGGACAGGGGGCGGCTATGGCTACACCTTC.

This clone was observed at least ten times. The chain carries TRBV2 and TRBJ2-3; TRBD2 matches 10 bases. The junction had 6 bases not matched to a gene; V was cut back by 9 bases and J by 3 bases. This CDR3 is built from 14 residues. CDR1 is SNHLY, CDR2 FYNNEI, per germline. The CDR3 protein is CASKREGETDTQYF. The CDR3 DNA is TGTGCCAGTAAGCGGGAGGGGGAAACAGATACGCAGTATTTT.

The chain uses TRBV11-2 and TRBJ2-2, with TRBD2 identical over 12 bases. Germline values: CDR1 SGHAT, CDR2 FQNNGV. Trimming removed 5 bases from V and 3 bases from J; junction bases left unmatched: 10. The length of the CDR3 is 18 residues. The CDR3 nucleotides read TGTGCCAGCAGCCCCCAGGGACTAGCGGGTGTATACACCGGGGAGCTGTTTTTT. It codes for CASSPQGLAGVYTGELFF. The complete variable domain, with remaining parts taken from reference TRBV11-2 and TRBJ2-2, reads EAGVAQSPRYKIIEKRQSVAFWCNPISGHATLYWYQQILGQGPKLLIQFQNNGVVDDSQLPKDRFSAERLKGVDSTLKIQPAKLEDSAVYLCASSPQGLAGVYTGELFFGEGSRLTVL.

This clone occurred many times. The chain carries TRBV7-2 and TRBJ2-3; weak D call: TRBD2 (5 bases). V lost 3 bases and J 1 base, leaving 11 bases between the germline ends. Looked up from germline, CDR1 is SGHTA and CDR2 is FQGNSA. This CDR3 spans 15 amino acids. Here the CDR3 DNA reads TGTGCCAGCAGCTTCAGCGGAGGAGGCACAGATACGCAGTATTTT. It codes for CASSFSGGGTDTQYF.

There are many counts of this clone. The V call is TRBV10-1, the J call TRBJ1-6, with D perhaps matching TRBD1 (6 bases). The germline V gene has CDR1 WNHNN and CDR2 SYGVQD (reference sequence). CDR3 length: 13 amino acids. Trimming pared 5 bases from V and 7 bases from J, leaving 9 bases between. The CDR3 is CASSSRGNSPLHF. The CDR3 DNA reads as TGCGCCAGCAGTAGCAGGGGAAATTCACCCCTCCACTTT.

Concerning this clone: A much more abundant neighbour one base away suggests this may be a read error. This rearrangement joins TRBV20-1 to TRBJ2-1; TRBD1 is a possible D gene (5 bases). CDR3 length equals 12 residues. Trimming removed 5 bases at V and 8 bases at J, with 13 bases between. CDR1 is DFQATT, CDR2 SNEGSKA, per germline (reference sequence). CDR3 loop: CSAGGAWYEQFF. The CDR3 nucleotides read TGCAGTGCTGGTGGGGCTTGGTATGAGCAGTTCTTC.

The sample holds many counts of this clone. This chain uses TRBV7-9 with TRBJ1-2; D is ambiguous. V was shortened by 2 bases and J by 2 bases, with 0 bases between the two germline ends. Per germline, CDR1 SEHNR and CDR2 FQNEAQ (reference sequence). The CDR3 sequence is 11 residues long. CDR3 protein: CASSLNYGYTF. In nucleotides, the CDR3 is TGTGCCAGCAGCTTAAACTATGGCTACACCTTC.

At least ten counts were recorded for this clone. The chain is built from TRBV7-6 and TRBJ1-5, with TRBD1 identical over 9 bases. CDR3 length: 17 residues. CDR1 SGHVS and CDR2 FNYEAQ come from the germline V gene. V gave up 5 bases and J gave up 4 bases; unmatched junction bases: 12. The DNA of the CDR3 is TGTGCCAGCAGCCCCGGACTCCCGACAGGGGGAAATCAGCCCCAGCATTTT. Translating it yields CASSPGLPTGGNQPQHF.

This clone was seen a few times. This may come from a read error, since a much larger clone is one base off. This CDR3 reads CASSLQGAYEQYV. The CDR3 DNA follows: TGTGCCAGCAGTCTACAGGGGGCCTACGAGCAGTACGTC. This chain uses TRBV2 with TRBJ2-7; 8 bases agree with TRBD1. Germline V gene data show CDR1 as SNHLY and CDR2 as FYNNEI. The CDR3 covers 13 residues. With V trimmed by 5 bases and J by 2 bases, 2 bases remained unmatched.

In the case of this clone: A clone one base away is much larger, so this may be a read error. The rearrangement links TRBV18 to TRBJ2-3; the match to TRBD2 covers 13 bases. From germline, CDR1 is KGHSH and CDR2 LQKENI. CDR3 length equals 16 residues. In DNA, the CDR3 is TGTGCCAGCTCACCACAGGGACTAGCGGGGACAGGTACGCAGTATTTT. The encoded protein is CASSPQGLAGTGTQYF.